This entry concerns a single T cell receptor (beta chain). Produced via immunoSEQ multiplex PCR; TCRdb's table is partial and in-frame only. The sample holds about 62,000 clones, 80% to 90% seen once. The data were taken from a study of blood T cell repertoires in COVID-19. The CDR3 sequence is 14 residues long. Between the trimmed V and J ends, which lost 5 bases and 14 bases, there was a span of 19 bases. Per germline, CDR1 LNHDA and CDR2 SQIVND (reference sequence). The chain links TRBV19 to TRBJ1-6; D is perhaps TRBD1 (6 bases). Sequences were obtained from peripheral blood. The receptor comes from an older woman with COVID-19, enrolled during active disease. The chain's CDR3 is CASSAGGGPSSLHF. The CDR3, as DNA: TGTGCCAGTAGTGCCGGGGGGGGCCCTTCGTCCCTCCACTTT. The full variable domain, with the rest looked up from reference TRBV19 and TRBJ1-6, is DGGITQSPKYLFRKEGQNVTLSCEQNLNHDAMYWYRQDPGQGLRLIYYSQIVNDFQKGDIAEGYSVSREKKESFPLTVTSAQKNPTAFYLCASSAGGGPSSLHFGNGTRLTVT.